Detailed here is one TCR beta chain. Its antigen is undetermined. This entry belongs to a study of T cells after yellow fever vaccination. 5'RACE template switching produced TCR cDNA carrying a universal primer site and UMIs. TCRdb reprocessed the 5' RACE reads via MiXCR and lists one record per CDR3 protein. The sample holds under 400,000 distinct CDR3 sequences, 9.5% to 15% seen once. Study findings and constraints: Once the booster was given, most primary-vaccination clones reappeared, at about 96% for CD4 and roughly 90% for CD8. Contaminating bulk clonotypes could be abundant in FACS-sorted repertoires.

Trimming removed 3 bases from V and 4 bases from J; junction bases left unmatched: 6. The CDR3 extends over 14 amino acids. Germline loops: CDR1 SGHRS, CDR2 YFSETQ. The receptor was isolated from a man aged 18 to 30 who received the YFV17D yellow fever vaccine. The rearrangement uses TRBV5-1 and TRBJ2-7; 8 positions agree with TRBD1. Sequenced material: CD4+ T cells sorted from PBMCs, taken 15 days after the yellow fever booster vaccination. The CDR3 sequence: CASSSTGEAYEQYF. The CDR3 region has the DNA TGCGCCAGCAGCTCGACAGGGGAGGCGTACGAGCAGTACTTC.